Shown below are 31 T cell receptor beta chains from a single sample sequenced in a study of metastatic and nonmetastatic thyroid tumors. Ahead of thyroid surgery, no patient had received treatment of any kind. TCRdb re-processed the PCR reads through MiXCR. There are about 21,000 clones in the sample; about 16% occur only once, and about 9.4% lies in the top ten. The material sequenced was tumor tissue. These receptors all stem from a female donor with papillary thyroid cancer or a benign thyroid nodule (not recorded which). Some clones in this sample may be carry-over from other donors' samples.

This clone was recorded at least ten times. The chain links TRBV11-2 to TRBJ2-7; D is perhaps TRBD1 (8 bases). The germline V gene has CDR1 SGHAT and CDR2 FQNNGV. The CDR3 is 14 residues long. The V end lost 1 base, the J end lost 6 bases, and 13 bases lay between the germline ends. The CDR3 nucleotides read TGTGCCAGCAGCTTAGGCACAGGGGGGGGCGAGCAGTACTTC. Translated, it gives CASSLGTGGGEQYF.

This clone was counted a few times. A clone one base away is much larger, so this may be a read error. In DNA, the CDR3 is TGCAGTGACTCAAAGGTACTAGAGCAGTTCTTC. Translation gives CSDSKVLEQFF. The chain employs TRBV20-1 and TRBJ2-1, with unresolved D. Looked up from germline, CDR1 is DFQATT and CDR2 is SNEGSKA (reference sequence). The V gene lost 7 bases and the J gene lost 10 bases, with 14 bases spanning the gap. This CDR3 has 11 amino acids.

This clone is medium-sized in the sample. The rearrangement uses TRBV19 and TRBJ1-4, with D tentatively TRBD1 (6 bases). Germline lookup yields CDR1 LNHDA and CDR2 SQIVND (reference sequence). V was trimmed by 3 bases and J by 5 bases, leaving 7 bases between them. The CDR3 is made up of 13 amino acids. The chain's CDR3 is CASSIGQNEKLFF. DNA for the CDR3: TGTGCCAGTAGTATCGGACAGAATGAAAAACTGTTTTTT.

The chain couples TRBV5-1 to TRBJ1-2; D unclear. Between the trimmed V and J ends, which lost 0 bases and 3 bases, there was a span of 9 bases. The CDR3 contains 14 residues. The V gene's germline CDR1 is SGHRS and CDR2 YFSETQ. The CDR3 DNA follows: TGCGCCAGCAGCTTGGTCGGCAGATACTATGGCTACACCTTC. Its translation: CASSLVGRYYGYTF. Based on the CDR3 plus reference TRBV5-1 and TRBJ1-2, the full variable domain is KAGVTQTPRYLIKTRGQQVTLSCSPISGHRSVSWYQQTPGQGLQFLFEYFSETQRNKGNFPGRFSGRQFSNSRSEMNVSTLELGDSALYLCASSLVGRYYGYTFGSGTRLTVV.

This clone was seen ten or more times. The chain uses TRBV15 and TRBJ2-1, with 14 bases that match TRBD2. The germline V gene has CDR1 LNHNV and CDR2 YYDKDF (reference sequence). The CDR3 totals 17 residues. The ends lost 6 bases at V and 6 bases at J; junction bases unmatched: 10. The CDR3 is CATRSAWGLAGANEQFF. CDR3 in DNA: TGTGCCACCAGGTCGGCTTGGGGACTAGCGGGAGCCAATGAGCAGTTCTTC.

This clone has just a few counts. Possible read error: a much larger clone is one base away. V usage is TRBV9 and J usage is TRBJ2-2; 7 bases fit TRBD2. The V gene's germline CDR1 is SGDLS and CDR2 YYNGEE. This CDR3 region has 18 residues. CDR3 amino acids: CASIVGPREGRDTGELFF. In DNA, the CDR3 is TGTGCCAGCATCGTAGGTCCCCGGGAAGGGAGGGACACCGGGGAGCTGTTTTTT.

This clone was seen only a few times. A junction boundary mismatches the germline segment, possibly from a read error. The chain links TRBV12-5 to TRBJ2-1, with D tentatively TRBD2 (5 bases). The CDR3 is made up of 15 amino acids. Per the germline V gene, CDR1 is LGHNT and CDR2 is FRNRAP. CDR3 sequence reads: CASGLPIGEYNERFF. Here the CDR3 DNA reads TGTGCTAGTGGTTTGCCTATCGGGGAGTACAATGAGCGGTTCTTC.

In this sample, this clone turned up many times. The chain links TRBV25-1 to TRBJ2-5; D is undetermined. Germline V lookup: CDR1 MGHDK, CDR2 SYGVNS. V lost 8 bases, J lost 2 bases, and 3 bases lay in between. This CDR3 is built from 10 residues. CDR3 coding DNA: TGTGCCAGCGGACAAGAGACCCAGTACTTC. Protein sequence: CASGQETQYF.

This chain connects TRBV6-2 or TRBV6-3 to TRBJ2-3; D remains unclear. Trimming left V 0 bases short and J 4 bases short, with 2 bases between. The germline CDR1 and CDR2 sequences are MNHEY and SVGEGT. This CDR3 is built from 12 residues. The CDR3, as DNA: TGTGCCAGCAGTTACTCATCAGATACGCAGTATTTT. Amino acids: CASSYSSDTQYF.

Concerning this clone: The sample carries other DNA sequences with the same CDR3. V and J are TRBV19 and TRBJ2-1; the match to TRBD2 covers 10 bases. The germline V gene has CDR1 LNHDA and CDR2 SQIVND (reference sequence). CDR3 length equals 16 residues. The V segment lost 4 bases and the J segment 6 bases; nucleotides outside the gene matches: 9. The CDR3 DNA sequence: TGTGCCAGTAGTAGGGGTGGGGCTAGCGGGAGCAATGAGCAGTTCTTC. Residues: CASSRGGASGSNEQFF.

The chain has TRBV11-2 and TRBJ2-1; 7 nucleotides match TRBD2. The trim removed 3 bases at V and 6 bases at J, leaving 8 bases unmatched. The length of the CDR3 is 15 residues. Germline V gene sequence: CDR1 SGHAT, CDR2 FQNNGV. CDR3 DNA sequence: TGTGCCAGCAGCTTTTTGGCGGGAGTGGGCAATGAGCAGTTCTTC. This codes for CASSFLAGVGNEQFF.

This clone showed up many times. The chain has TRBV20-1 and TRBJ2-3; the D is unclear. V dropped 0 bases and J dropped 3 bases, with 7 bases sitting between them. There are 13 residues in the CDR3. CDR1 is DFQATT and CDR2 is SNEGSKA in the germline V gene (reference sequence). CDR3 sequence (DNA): TGCAGTGCTAGAGATCTATGGACAGATACGCAGTATTTT. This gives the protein CSARDLWTDTQYF.

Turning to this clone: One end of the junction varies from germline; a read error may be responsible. The CDR3 is CSARGVAGGSNTRELFF. In DNA form, the CDR3 reads TGCAGCGCCCGGGGTGTAGCGGGGGGATCGAACACCCGGGAGCTGTTTTTT. The chain combines TRBV29-1 with TRBJ2-2, with 10 bases that match TRBD2. The CDR3 totals 17 residues. Germline values: CDR1 SQVTM, CDR2 ANQGSEA.

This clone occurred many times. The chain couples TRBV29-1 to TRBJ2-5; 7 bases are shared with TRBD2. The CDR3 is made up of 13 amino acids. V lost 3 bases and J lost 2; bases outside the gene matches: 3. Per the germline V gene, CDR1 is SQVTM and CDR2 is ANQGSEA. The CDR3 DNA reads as TGCAGCGTTGACGGAGCGGGACAAGAGACCCAGTACTTC. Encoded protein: CSVDGAGQETQYF.

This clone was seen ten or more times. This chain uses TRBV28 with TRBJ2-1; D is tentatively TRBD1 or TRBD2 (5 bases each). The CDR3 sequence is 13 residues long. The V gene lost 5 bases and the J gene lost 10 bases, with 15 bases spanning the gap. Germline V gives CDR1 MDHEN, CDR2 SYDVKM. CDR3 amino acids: CASSLSGTREQFF. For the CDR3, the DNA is TGTGCCAGCAGTCTATCTGGGACCAGGGAGCAGTTCTTC. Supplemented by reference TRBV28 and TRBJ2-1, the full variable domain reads DVKVTQSSRYLVKRTGEKVFLECVQDMDHENMFWYRQDPGLGLRLIYFSYDVKMKEKGDIPEGYSVSREKKERFSLILESASTNQTSMYLCASSLSGTREQFFGPGTRLTVL.

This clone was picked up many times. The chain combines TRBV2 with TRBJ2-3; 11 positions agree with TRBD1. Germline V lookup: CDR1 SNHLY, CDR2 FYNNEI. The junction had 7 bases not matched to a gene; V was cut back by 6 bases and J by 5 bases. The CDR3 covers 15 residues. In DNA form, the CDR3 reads TGTGCCAGCAGCGTCCCGGACAGGGGGCTAGATACGCAGTATTTT. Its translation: CASSVPDRGLDTQYF.

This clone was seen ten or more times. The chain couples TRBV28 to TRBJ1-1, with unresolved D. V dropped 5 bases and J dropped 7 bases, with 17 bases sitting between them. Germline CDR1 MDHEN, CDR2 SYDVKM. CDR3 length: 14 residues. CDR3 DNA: TGTGCCAGCAGTCCCCTAACGATGTTCAGTGAAGCTTTCTTT. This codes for CASSPLTMFSEAFF.

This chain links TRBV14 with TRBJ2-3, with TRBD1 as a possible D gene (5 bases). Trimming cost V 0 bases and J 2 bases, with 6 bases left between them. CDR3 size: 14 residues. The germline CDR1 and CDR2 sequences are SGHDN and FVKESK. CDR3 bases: TGTGCCAGCAGCCAAGACAGGGTCACAGATACGCAGTATTTT. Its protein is CASSQDRVTDTQYF.

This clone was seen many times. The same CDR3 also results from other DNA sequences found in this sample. The CDR3 sequence: CASSRGGLSSTDTQYF. CDR3 nucleotides: TGTGCCAGCAGTCGGGGCGGACTATCTAGCACAGATACGCAGTATTTT. The chain uses TRBV6-1 and TRBJ2-3; D possibly corresponds to TRBD2 (6 bases). This CDR3 comprises 16 residues. Germline V gives CDR1 MNHNS, CDR2 SASEGT. Trimming stripped 5 bases from V and 0 bases from J, with 15 bases between.

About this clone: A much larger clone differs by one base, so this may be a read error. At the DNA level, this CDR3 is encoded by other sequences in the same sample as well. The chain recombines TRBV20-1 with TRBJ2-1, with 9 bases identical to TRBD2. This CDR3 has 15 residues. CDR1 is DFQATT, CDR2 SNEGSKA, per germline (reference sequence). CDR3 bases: TGCAGTGCTAGAGATCTGACTAGCGGCTACAATGAGCAGTTCTTT. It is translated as CSARDLTSGYNEQFF.

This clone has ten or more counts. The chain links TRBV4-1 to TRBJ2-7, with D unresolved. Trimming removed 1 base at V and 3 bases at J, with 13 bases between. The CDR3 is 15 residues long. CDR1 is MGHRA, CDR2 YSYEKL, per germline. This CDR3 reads CASSQVLSYSYEQYF. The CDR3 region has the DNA TGCGCCAGCAGCCAAGTCCTGTCCTATAGCTACGAGCAGTACTTC.

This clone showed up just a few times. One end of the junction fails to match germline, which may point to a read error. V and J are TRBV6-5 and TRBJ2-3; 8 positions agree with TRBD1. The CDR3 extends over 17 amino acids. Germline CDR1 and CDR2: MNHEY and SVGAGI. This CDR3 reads CSSSYRSGGARTDTQYF. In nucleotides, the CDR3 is TGTTCCAGCAGTTACCGGTCAGGGGGCGCACGGACAGATACGCAGTATTTT.

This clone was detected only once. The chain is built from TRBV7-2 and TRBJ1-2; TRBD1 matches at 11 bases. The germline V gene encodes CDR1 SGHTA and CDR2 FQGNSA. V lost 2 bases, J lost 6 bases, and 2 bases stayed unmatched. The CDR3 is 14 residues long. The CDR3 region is CASSLRGQGDGYTF. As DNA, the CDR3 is TGTGCCAGCAGCTTAAGGGGACAGGGGGATGGCTACACCTTC.

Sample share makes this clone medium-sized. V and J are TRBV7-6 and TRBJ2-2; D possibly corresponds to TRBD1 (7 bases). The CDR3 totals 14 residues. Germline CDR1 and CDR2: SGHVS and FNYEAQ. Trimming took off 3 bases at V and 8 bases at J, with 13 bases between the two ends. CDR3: CASSFDREVGELFF. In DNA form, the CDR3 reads TGTGCCAGCAGCTTTGACAGGGAGGTGGGGGAGCTGTTTTTT.

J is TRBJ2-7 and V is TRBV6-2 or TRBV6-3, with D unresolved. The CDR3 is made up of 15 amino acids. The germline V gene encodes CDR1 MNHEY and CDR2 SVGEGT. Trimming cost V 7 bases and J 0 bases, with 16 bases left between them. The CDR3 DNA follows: TGTGCCAGCATCTACTCGAGCTCAGGCTCCTACGAGCAGTACTTC. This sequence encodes CASIYSSSGSYEQYF.

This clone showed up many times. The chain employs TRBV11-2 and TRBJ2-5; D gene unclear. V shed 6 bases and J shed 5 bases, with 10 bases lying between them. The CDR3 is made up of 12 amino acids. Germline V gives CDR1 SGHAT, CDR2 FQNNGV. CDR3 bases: TGTGCCAGCAGTCTTACGCGGGAGACCCAGTACTTC. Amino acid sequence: CASSLTRETQYF.

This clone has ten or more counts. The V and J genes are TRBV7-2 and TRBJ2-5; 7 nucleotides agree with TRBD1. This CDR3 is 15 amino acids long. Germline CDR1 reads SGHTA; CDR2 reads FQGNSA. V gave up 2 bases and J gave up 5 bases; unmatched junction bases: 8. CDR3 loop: CASSLFGDRVETQYF. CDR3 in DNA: TGTGCCAGCAGCTTATTCGGAGACAGGGTTGAGACCCAGTACTTC.

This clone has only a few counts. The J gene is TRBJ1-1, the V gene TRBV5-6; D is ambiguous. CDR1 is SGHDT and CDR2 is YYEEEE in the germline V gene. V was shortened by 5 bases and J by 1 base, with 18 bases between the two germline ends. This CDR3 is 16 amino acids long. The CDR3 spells CASRANRQNENTEAFF. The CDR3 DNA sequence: TGTGCCAGCAGGGCCAATCGGCAGAACGAGAACACTGAAGCTTTCTTT.

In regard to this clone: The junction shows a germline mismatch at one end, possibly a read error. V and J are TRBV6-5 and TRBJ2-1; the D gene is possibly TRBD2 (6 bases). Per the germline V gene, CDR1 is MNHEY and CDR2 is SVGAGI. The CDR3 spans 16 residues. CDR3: CASSYWSGVPYNEQFF. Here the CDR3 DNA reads TGTGCCAGCAGCTACTGGTCGGGGGTACCCTACAATGAGCAGTTCTTC.

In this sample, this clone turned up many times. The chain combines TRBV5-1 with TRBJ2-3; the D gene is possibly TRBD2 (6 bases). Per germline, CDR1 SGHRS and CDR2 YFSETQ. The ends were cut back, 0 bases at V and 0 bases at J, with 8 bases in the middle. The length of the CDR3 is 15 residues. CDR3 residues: CASSLGDSSTDTQYF. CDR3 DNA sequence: TGCGCCAGCAGCTTGGGGGACTCTAGCACAGATACGCAGTATTTT.

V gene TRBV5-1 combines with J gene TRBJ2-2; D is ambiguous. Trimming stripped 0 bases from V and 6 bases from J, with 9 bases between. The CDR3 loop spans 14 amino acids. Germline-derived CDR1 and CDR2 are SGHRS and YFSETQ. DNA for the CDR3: TGCGCCAGCAGCTTGGTTCTGGGCGCCGGGGAGCTGTTTTTT. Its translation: CASSLVLGAGELFF.